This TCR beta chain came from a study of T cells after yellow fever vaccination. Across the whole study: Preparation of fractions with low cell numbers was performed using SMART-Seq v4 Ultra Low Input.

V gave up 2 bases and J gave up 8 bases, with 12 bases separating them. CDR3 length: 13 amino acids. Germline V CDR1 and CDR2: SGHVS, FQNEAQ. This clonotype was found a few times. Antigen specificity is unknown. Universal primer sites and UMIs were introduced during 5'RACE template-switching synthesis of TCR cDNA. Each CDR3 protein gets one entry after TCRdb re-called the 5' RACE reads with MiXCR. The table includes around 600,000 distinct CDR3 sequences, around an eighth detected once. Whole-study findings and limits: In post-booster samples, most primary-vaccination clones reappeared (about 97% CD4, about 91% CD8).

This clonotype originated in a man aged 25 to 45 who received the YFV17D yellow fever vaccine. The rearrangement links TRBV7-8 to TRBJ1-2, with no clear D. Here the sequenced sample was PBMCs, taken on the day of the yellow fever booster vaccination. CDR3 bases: TGTGCCAGCAGCTTAACAGAGTTCGGGGGCTACACCTTC. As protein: CASSLTEFGGYTF.